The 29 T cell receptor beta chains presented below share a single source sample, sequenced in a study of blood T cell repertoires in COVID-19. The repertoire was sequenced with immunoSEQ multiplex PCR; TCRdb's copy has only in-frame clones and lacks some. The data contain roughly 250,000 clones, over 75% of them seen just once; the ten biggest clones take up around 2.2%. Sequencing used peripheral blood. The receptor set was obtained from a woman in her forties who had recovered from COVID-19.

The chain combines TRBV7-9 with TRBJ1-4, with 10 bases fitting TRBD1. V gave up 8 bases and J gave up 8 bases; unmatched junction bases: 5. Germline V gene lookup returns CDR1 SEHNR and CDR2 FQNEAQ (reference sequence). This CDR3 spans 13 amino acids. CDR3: CASRQGADEKLFF. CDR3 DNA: TGTGCCAGCCGACAGGGGGCAGACGAAAAACTGTTTTTT.

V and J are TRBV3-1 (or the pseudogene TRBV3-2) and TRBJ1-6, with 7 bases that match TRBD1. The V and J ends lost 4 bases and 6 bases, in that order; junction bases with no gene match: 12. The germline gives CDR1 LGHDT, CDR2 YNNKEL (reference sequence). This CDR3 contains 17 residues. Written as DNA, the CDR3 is TGTGCCAGCAGCCCATACGGGGGAACAGGGGCTAATTCACCCCTCCACTTT. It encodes CASSPYGGTGANSPLHF.

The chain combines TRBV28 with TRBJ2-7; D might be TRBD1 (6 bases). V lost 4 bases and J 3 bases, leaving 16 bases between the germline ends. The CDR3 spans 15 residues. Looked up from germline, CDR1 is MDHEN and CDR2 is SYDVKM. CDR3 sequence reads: CASSSPGDRFYEQYF. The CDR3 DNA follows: TGTGCCAGCAGTTCGCCCGGTGACAGGTTCTACGAGCAGTACTTC. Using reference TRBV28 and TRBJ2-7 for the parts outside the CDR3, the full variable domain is DVKVTQSSRYLVKRTGEKVFLECVQDMDHENMFWYRQDPGLGLRLIYFSYDVKMKEKGDIPEGYSVSREKKERFSLILESASTNQTSMYLCASSSPGDRFYEQYFGPGTRLTVT.

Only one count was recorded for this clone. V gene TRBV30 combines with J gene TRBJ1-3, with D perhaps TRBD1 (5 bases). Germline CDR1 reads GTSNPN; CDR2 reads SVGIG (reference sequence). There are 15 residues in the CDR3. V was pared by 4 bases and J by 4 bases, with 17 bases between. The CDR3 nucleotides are TGTGCCTGGATCCCCCGGGGGGTGAGCGGAAACACCATATATTTT. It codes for CAWIPRGVSGNTIYF.

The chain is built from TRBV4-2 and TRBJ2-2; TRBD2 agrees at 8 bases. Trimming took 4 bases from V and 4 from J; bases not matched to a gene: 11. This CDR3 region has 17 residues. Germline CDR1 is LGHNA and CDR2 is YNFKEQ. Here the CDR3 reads CASSPNSGRVGTGELFF. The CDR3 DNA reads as TGTGCCAGCAGCCCCAACAGCGGGAGAGTAGGCACCGGGGAGCTGTTTTTT.

The CDR3 DNA is TGCGCCAGCAGCCATGGCGGGGGGGCTCTAACGGTAGAGACCCAGTACTTC. This gives the protein CASSHGGGALTVETQYF. This chain joins TRBV4-1 and TRBJ2-5; 9 bases align to TRBD2. This CDR3 region has 17 residues. Germline-derived CDR1 and CDR2 are MGHRA and YSYEKL. V lost 3 bases and J lost 4; bases outside the gene matches: 12.

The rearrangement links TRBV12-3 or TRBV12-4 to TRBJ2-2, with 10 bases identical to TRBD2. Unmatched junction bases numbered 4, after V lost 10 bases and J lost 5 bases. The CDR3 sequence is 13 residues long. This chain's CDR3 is CATTGLATGELFF. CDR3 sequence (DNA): TGTGCCACCACGGGACTAGCGACCGGGGAGCTGTTTTTT.

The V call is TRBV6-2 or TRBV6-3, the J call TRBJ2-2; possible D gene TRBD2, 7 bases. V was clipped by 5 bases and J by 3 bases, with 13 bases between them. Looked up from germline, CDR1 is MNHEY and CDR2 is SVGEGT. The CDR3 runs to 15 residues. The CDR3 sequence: CASSPPGGHTGELFF. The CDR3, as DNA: TGTGCCAGCAGTCCCCCGGGGGGCCACACCGGGGAGCTGTTTTTT.

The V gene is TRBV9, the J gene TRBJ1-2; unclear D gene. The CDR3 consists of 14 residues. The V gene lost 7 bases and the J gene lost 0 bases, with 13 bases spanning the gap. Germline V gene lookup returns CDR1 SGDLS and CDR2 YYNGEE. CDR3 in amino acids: CASGSVGANYGYTF. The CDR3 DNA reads TGTGCCAGCGGGAGCGTCGGAGCTAACTATGGCTACACCTTC.

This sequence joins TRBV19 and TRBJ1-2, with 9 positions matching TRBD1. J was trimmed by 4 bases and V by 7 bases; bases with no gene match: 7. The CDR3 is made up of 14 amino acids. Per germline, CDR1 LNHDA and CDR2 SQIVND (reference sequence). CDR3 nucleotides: TGTGCCAGTAACCCGACAGGGGGGGGCTATGGCTACACCTTC. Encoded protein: CASNPTGGGYGYTF.

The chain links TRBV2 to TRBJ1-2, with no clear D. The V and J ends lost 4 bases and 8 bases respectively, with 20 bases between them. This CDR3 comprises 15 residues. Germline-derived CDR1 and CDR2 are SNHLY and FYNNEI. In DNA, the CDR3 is TGTGCCAGCAGTGTTATCGTCAGGCCCAGGAGGGGCTACACCTTC. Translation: CASSVIVRPRRGYTF.

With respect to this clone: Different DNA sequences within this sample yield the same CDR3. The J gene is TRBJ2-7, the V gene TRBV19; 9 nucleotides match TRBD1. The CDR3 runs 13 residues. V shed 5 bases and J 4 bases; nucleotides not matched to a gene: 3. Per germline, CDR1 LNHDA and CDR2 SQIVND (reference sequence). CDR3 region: CASSSDRGYEQYF. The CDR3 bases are TGTGCCAGTAGTTCGGACAGGGGTTACGAGCAGTACTTC.

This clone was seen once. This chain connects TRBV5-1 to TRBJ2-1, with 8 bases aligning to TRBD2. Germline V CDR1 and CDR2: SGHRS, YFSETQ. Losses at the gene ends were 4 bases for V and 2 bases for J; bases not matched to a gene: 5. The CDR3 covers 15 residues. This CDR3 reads CASSLLAATYNEQFF. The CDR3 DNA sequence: TGCGCCAGCAGCCTACTAGCGGCCACCTACAATGAGCAGTTCTTC.

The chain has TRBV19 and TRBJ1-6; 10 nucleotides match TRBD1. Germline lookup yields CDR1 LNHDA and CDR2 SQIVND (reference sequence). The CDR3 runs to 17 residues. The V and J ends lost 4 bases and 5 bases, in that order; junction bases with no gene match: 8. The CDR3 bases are TGTGCCAGTAGTACAAGACAGGGGGCAGGGAATAATTCACCCCTCCACTTT. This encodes CASSTRQGAGNNSPLHF. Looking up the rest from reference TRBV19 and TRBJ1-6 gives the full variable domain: DGGITQSPKYLFRKEGQNVTLSCEQNLNHDAMYWYRQDPGQGLRLIYYSQIVNDFQKGDIAEGYSVSREKKESFPLTVTSAQKNPTAFYLCASSTRQGAGNNSPLHFGNGTRLTVT.

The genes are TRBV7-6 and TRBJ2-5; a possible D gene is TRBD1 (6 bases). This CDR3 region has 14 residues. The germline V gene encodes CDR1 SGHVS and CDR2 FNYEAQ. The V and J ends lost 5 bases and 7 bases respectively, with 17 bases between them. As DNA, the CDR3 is TGTGCCAGCAGCCGATTACAGGGTGCTGGGACCCAGTACTTC. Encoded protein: CASSRLQGAGTQYF.

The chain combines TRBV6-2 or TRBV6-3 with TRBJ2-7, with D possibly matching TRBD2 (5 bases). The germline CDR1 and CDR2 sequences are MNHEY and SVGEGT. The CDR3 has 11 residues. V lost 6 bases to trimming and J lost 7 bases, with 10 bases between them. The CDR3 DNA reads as TGTGCCAGCAGCTTAGGCGGGGAGCAGTACTTC. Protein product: CASSLGGEQYF.

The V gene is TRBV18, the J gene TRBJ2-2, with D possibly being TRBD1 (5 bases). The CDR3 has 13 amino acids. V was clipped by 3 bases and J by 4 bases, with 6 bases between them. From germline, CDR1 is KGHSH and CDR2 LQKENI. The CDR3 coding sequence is TGTGCCAGCTCACCCCAGGGCACCGGGGAGCTGTTTTTT. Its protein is CASSPQGTGELFF.

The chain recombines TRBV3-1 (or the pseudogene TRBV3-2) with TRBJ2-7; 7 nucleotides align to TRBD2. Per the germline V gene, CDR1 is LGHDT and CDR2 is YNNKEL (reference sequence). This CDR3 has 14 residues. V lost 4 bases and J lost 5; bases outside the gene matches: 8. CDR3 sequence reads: CASSLRDYPDEQYF. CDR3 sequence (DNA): TGTGCCAGCAGCCTCCGGGACTACCCTGACGAGCAGTACTTC.

This CDR3 reads CATSPGTVIGNTIYF. The CDR3 nucleotides are TGTGCCACCTCACCTGGGACAGTTATTGGAAACACCATATATTTT. V usage is TRBV7-2 and J usage is TRBJ1-3; 7 nucleotides agree with TRBD1. V dropped 10 bases and J dropped 3; count of bases not matched to a gene: 12. The CDR3 totals 15 residues. Germline CDR1 and CDR2: SGHTA and FQGNSA.

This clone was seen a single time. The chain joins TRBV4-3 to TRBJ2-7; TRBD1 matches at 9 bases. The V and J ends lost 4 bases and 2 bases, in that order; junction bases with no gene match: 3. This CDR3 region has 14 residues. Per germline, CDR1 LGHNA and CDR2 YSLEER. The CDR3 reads CASSRWTGAYEQYF. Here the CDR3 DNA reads TGCGCCAGCAGCCGATGGACAGGGGCCTACGAGCAGTACTTC.

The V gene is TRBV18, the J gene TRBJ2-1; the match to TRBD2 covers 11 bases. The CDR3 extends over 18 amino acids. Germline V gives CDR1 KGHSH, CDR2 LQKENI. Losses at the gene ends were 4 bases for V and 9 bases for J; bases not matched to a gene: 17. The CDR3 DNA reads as TGTGCCAGCTCACGTCCCCCCCTAACTAGCGGGAGTTTCAGTGAGCAGTTCTTC. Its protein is CASSRPPLTSGSFSEQFF.

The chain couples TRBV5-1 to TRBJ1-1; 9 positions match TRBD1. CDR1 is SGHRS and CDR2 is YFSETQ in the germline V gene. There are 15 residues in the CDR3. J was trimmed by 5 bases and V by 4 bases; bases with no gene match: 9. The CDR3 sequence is CASSGTTGGWTEAFF. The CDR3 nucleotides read TGCGCCAGCAGCGGAACAACAGGGGGCTGGACTGAAGCTTTCTTT.

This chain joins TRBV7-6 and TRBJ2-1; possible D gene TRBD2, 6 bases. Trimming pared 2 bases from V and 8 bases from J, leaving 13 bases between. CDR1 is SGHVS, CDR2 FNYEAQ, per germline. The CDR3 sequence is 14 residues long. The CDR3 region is CASSLSHGGDEQFF. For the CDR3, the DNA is TGTGCCAGCAGCTTAAGCCACGGGGGAGATGAGCAGTTCTTC.

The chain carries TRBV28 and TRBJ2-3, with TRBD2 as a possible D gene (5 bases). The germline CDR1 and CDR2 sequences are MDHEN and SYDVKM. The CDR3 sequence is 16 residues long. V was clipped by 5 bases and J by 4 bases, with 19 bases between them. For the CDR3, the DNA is TGTGCCAGCAGTCCAGCGGTTTACGGGGTTGCAGATACGCAGTATTTT. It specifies CASSPAVYGVADTQYF.

The CDR3 coding sequence is TGTGCCTGGGGGACAGGGGGAACCTACGAGCAGTACTTC. Its translation: CAWGTGGTYEQYF. The chain carries TRBV30 and TRBJ2-7, with 11 positions matching TRBD1. This CDR3 has 13 amino acids. Germline values: CDR1 GTSNPN, CDR2 SVGIG (reference sequence). J lost 2 bases, V lost 5 bases, and 2 bases had no gene match.

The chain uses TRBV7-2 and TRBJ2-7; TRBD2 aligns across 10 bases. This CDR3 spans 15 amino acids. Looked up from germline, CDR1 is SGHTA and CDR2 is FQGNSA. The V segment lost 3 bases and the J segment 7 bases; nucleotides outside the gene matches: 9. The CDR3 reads CASSFAGQAGGEQYF. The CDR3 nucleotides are TGTGCCAGCAGCTTTGCGGGACAAGCGGGGGGGGAGCAGTACTTC.

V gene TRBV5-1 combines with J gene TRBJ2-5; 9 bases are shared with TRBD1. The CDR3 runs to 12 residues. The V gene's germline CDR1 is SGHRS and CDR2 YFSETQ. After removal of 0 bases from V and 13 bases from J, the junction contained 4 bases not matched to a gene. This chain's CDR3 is CASSLEGTGLYF. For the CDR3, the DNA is TGCGCCAGCAGCTTGGAGGGGACAGGGTTGTACTTC.

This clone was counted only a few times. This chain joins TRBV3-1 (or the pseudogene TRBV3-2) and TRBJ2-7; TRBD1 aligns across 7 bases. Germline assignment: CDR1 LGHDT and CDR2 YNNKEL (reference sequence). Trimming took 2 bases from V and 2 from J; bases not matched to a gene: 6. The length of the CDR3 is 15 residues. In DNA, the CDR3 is TGTGCCAGCAGCCAAAGTGGGGGACAGACCTACGAGCAGTACTTC. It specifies CASSQSGGQTYEQYF.

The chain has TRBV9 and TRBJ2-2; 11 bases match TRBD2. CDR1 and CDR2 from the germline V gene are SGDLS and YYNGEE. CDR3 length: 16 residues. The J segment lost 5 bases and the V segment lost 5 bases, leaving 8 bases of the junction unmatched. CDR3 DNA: TGTGCCAGCAGTTTTCTAGCGGGAGGTGGAACCGGGGAGCTGTTTTTT. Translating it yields CASSFLAGGGTGELFF.